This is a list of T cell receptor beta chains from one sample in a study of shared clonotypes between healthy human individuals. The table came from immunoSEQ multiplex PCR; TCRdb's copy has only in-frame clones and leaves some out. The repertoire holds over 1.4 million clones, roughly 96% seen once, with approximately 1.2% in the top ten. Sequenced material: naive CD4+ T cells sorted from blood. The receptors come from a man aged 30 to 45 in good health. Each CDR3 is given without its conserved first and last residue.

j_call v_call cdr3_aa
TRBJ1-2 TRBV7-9 ASSLRGTYGYT
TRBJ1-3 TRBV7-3 ASSLVQGGTIY
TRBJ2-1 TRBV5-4 ASSLARAIEQF
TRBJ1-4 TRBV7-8 ASSHEQGAYEKLF
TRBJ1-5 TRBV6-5 ASSEDSYQPQH
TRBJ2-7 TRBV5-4 ASSSIDNYEQY
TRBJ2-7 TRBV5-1 ASSLDSGKHSRTYEQY
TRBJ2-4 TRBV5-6 ASSRGGQNIQY
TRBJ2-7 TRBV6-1 ASSEYYEQY
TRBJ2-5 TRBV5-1 ASSLDPQGSQETQY
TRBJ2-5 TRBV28 ASRGTTRETQY
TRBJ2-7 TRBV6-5 ASSRSPGETYEQY
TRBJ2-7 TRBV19 ASSLGYEQY
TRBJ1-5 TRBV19 ASSSSLGGKNQPQH
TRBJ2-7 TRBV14 ASSYGTSGSGEQY
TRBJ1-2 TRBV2 ASSKITGAGYT
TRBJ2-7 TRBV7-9 ASSRGTGLLLSSYEQY
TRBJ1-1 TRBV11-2 ASSLSFRNTEAF
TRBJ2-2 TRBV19 ASSGIAGVRTTGELF
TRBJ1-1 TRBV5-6 ASSSRVRQSKGGTEAF
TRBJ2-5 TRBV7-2 ASGLAGGQETQY
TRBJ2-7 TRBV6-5 ASSSTAREQY
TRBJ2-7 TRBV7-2 ASSLRGQGPYEQY
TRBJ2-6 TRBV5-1 ASRDAASGANVLT
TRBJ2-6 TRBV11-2 ASKDRAGANVLT
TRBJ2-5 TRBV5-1 ASSILPRHEETQY
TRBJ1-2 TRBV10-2 ASTKTGLDYGYT
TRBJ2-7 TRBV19 ASSKRQGVDEQY
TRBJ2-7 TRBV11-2 ASSRGEQY
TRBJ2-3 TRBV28 ASSTGLDTQY
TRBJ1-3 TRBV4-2 ASSQVTGQGRNTIY
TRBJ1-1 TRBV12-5 ASAIGGTEAF
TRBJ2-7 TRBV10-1 ASSESWNRDGKQY
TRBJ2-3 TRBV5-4 ASRVGQGASIDTQY
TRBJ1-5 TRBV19 ASSTEGADQPQH
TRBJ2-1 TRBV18 ASSRLAGVVNNEQF
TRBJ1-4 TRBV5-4 ASSDRVLHEKLF
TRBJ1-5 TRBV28 ASSTPPLSNQPQH
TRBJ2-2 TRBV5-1 ASSVSGRAGGELF
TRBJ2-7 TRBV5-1 ASSLAGDEQY
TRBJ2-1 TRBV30 AWSVRLAGRGEQF
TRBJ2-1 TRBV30 AYHSVGPPHNEQF
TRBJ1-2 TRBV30 AWSVQGSDYGYT
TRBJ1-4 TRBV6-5 ASRNRVGIEKLF
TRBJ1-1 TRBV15 ATSRIRTGLEAF
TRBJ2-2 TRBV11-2 ASSPTPNTGELF
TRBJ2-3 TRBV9 ASSVGWTSTDTQY
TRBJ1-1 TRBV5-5 ASSLNSGKDTEAF
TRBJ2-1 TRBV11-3 ASSLPSGSSYNEQF
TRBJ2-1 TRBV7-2 ASSPPESLYNEQF